These T cell receptor beta chains were read from a single sample in a study of siplizumab effects on memory and regulatory T cells. The repertoire was sequenced with immunoSEQ multiplex PCR; TCRdb's copy has only in-frame clones and lacks some. The profile covers more than 85,000 clones, with roughly 92% appearing a single time and 1.3% taken by the ten largest. Sequencing input: CD4+ T cells sorted from blood. Receptors were obtained from a human donor in good health. CDR3s include the opening cysteine and the closing phenylalanine or tryptophan. A D gene is named only where the DNA matches it firmly. Size is omitted from some rows. Given values are once, few, many or a class for expanded clones.

size | J | D | V | DNA | CDR3
once | TRBJ2-1 | TRBD1 | TRBV11-2 | TGTGCCAGCAGCTTAGCCACAGGGGCCTATGAGCAGTTCTTC | CASSLATGAYEQFF
- | TRBJ1-2 | - | TRBV27 | TGTGCCAGCAGTTCCACCGGGACCCCTCTTCCCACCTTC | CASSSTGTPLPTF
few | TRBJ2-3 | - | TRBV7-9 | TGTGCCAGCAGCTTAGTCGGCACAGATACGCAGTATTTT | CASSLVGTDTQYF
- | TRBJ1-1 | TRBD1 | TRBV28 | TGTGCCAGCAACTTTGGGACAGGGAACACTGAAGCTTTCTTT | CASNFGTGNTEAFF
- | TRBJ1-6 | TRBD1 | TRBV2 | TGTGCCAGCAGCCTACAGGGGGATTCACCCCTCCACTTT | CASSLQGDSPLHF
- | TRBJ2-3 | - | TRBV6-4 | TGTGCCAGCAGTGACTCAGGGGCGGCTACAGATACGCAGTATTTT | CASSDSGAATDTQYF
- | TRBJ1-2 | TRBD1 | TRBV10-3 | TGTGCCATCAGTCCAGGGGGATTCTATGGCTACACCTTC | CAISPGGFYGYTF
- | TRBJ1-3 | - | TRBV19 | TGTGCCAGTAGTATTCGAGGTTCCGGAAACACCATATATTTT | CASSIRGSGNTIYF
- | TRBJ2-7 | TRBD2 | TRBV28 | TGTGCCAGCAGTCTCCTAGCGGGAGGGTACGAGCAGTACTTC | CASSLLAGGYEQYF
once | TRBJ2-7 | TRBD1 | TRBV6-5 | TGTGCCGTCAGCCCGGACAGGAGCTACGAGCAGTACTTC | CAVSPDRSYEQYF
- | TRBJ1-1 | - | TRBV6-5 | TGTGCCAGCAGTTACTCGATCTGGGGGCCTAACACTGAAGCTTTCTTT | CASSYSIWGPNTEAFF
- | TRBJ2-1 | TRBD2 | TRBV6-1 | TGTGCCAGCAGTGAAGCGGGGCGGGGGGGCAATGAGCAGTTCTTC | CASSEAGRGGNEQFF
- | TRBJ1-3 | TRBD1 | TRBV30 | TGTGCCTGGGGAAAACAGGGGGCTAACACCATATATTTT | CAWGKQGANTIYF
- | TRBJ1-6 | - | TRBV6-4 | TGTGCCAGCAGTGACTCTGGTCAGAATAATTCACCCCTCCACTTT | CASSDSGQNNSPLHF
- | TRBJ1-3 | - | TRBV6-1 | TGTGCCAGCACCAAGGAACCTTACTCTGGAAACACCATATATTTT | CASTKEPYSGNTIYF
- | TRBJ2-3 | - | TRBV27 | TGTGCCAGCAATCTACAGGGTTCAGATACGCAGTATTTT | CASNLQGSDTQYF
- | TRBJ2-5 | TRBD1 | TRBV5-6 | TGTGCCAGCAGTCGTGGGACAGGGAAGTCGGAGACCCAGTACTTC | CASSRGTGKSETQYF
- | TRBJ1-2 | - | TRBV6-1 | TGTGCCAGCAGTGGCTTGAGCAGCTATGGCTACACCTTC | CASSGLSSYGYTF
- | TRBJ2-3 | - | TRBV7-6 | TGTGCCAGCAGCTTAGGAAGGGGAGGGGGCCAGAGTAGCACAGATACGCAGTATTTT | CASSLGRGGGQSSTDTQYF
- | TRBJ1-2 | - | TRBV5-1 | TGCGCCAGCAGCTTGGTGGTTTCAGACTTCTATGGCTACACCTTC | CASSLVVSDFYGYTF
- | TRBJ2-3 | TRBD1 | TRBV19 | TGTGCCAGTAGTCTATCTAGGGGACAGGGGCGCACAGATACGCAGTATTTT | CASSLSRGQGRTDTQYF
- | TRBJ2-1 | TRBD1 | TRBV11-3 | TGTGCCAGCAGTCCGTTTGGACAGGGGGCCGATAATGAGCAGTTCTTC | CASSPFGQGADNEQFF
- | TRBJ2-5 | - | TRBV27 | TGTGCCAGCAGTTTTTCTCTGACCGGGGAGACCCAGTACTTC | CASSFSLTGETQYF
- | TRBJ2-7 | - | TRBV29-1 | TGCAGCGGGGGGGACAATACCTACGAGCAGTACTTC | CSGGDNTYEQYF
- | TRBJ1-5 | TRBD1 | TRBV5-5 | TGTGCCAGCACCGTGACAGGGTTGAGCAATCAGCCCCAGCATTTT | CASTVTGLSNQPQHF
- | TRBJ2-1 | - | TRBV6-5 | TGTGCCAGCAGCCGCGATGAAGGGAATGAGCAGTTCTTC | CASSRDEGNEQFF
- | TRBJ1-3 | - | TRBV19 | TGTGCCAGTAGTTCACGACAGCTCGGGAACACCATATATTTT | CASSSRQLGNTIYF
once | TRBJ1-1 | - | TRBV6-6 | TGTGCCAGCCCCCCTGGGGGAGGGGCACCGAGAACTGAAGCTTTCTTT | CASPPGGGAPRTEAFF
- | TRBJ2-7 | - | TRBV7-2 | TGTGCCAGCACTACAACAGGGCTAGACTACGAGCAGTACTTC | CASTTTGLDYEQYF
- | TRBJ2-5 | TRBD1 | TRBV7-8 | TGTGCCAGCAAGGGGGCCGAGACCCAGTACTTC | CASKGAETQYF
- | TRBJ2-1 | - | TRBV7-3 | TGTGCCAGCAGCTTAACACAGTACAATGAGCAGTTCTTC | CASSLTQYNEQFF
once | TRBJ1-1 | - | TRBV15 | TGTGCCACCAGCACCCCCACGCAGGGAAAAGTCACTGAAGCTTTCTTT | CATSTPTQGKVTEAFF
few | TRBJ2-3 | - | TRBV2 | TGTGCCAGCACCCCTGGACAGCTCCGCACAGATACGCAGTATTTT | CASTPGQLRTDTQYF
- | TRBJ2-5 | TRBD2 | TRBV18 | TGTGCCAGCTCACCAGTGGCGACTAGCGGAAAAGAGACCCAGTACTTC | CASSPVATSGKETQYF
once | TRBJ2-5 | - | TRBV5-4 | TGTGCCAGCAGCTTGGCAGCGGCCACTCAAGAGACCCAGTACTTC | CASSLAAATQETQYF
- | TRBJ2-7 | - | TRBV30 | TGTGCCTGGACCCCCTGGGGCAGGGAGTATTACGAGCAGTACTTC | CAWTPWGREYYEQYF
- | TRBJ2-5 | TRBD1 | TRBV19 | TGTGCCAGTAGCTCCGGACAGGGGGAAGAGACCCAGTACTTC | CASSSGQGEETQYF
- | TRBJ2-3 | - | TRBV10-3 | TGTGCCATCAGTGTGAGCCTCGATCCGCGGCGCACAGATACGCAGTATTTT | CAISVSLDPRRTDTQYF
- | TRBJ2-2 | - | TRBV7-9 | TGTGCCAGCAGCCATTGGACCGGGGAGCTGTTTTTT | CASSHWTGELFF
- | TRBJ1-1 | - | TRBV12-2 | TGTGCAAGTCGCTCCCCAGTGGGAGTCACTGAAGCTTTCTTT | CASRSPVGVTEAFF
once | TRBJ2-1 | TRBD2 | TRBV19 | TGTGCCAGTAGTACGGGACTAGCGGGAGGGCCGAATGAGCAGTTCTTC | CASSTGLAGGPNEQFF
- | TRBJ2-3 | TRBD2 | TRBV29-1 | TGCAGCGCATCGTTGGGGGAGGGACGTTACACAGATACGCAGTATTTT | CSASLGEGRYTDTQYF
- | TRBJ2-5 | - | TRBV7-7 | TGTGCTAGCAGCGCAACGACCTCCGGGGAGACCCAGTACTTC | CASSATTSGETQYF
- | TRBJ1-4 | - | TRBV5-6 | TGTGCCAGCAGCTTGGCCGGGAAAACTAATGAAAAACTGTTTTTT | CASSLAGKTNEKLFF
- | TRBJ1-4 | TRBD1 | TRBV6-5 | TGTGCCAGCAGTACCGGACAGGGGGGATACGAAAAACTGTTTTTT | CASSTGQGGYEKLFF
once | TRBJ2-2 | - | TRBV7-3 | TGTGCCAGCAGCCAACAACCCTTCGCCAACACCGGGGAGCTGTTTTTT | CASSQQPFANTGELFF
once | TRBJ1-4 | - | TRBV12-5 | TGTGCTAGTGGTACCGTCAGGGGATACGAGGAAAAACTGTTTTTT | CASGTVRGYEEKLFF
- | TRBJ2-1 | - | TRBV7-3 | TGTGCCAGCAGCACGGGAGTCTACAATGAGCAGTTCTTC | CASSTGVYNEQFF
- | TRBJ1-2 | TRBD1 | TRBV11-2 | TGTGCCAGCAGCCCGAGGACAGGGGTCTATGGCTACACCTTC | CASSPRTGVYGYTF
- | TRBJ1-4 | - | TRBV7-9 | TGTGCCAGCAGAAAACGCCGGGGTGATGAAAAACTGTTTTTT | CASRKRRGDEKLFF
- | TRBJ1-4 | - | TRBV4-1 | TGCGCCAGCAGCCAGGTCGGGCAGAGAGATGAAAAACTGTTTTTT | CASSQVGQRDEKLFF
- | TRBJ1-6 | - | TRBV20-1 | TGCAGTGCTAGCTCTAATTCACCCCTCCACTTT | CSASSNSPLHF
few | TRBJ1-5 | - | TRBV27 | TGTGCCAGTAGGCTGGGGGGAGCGAATCAGCCCCAGCATTTT | CASRLGGANQPQHF